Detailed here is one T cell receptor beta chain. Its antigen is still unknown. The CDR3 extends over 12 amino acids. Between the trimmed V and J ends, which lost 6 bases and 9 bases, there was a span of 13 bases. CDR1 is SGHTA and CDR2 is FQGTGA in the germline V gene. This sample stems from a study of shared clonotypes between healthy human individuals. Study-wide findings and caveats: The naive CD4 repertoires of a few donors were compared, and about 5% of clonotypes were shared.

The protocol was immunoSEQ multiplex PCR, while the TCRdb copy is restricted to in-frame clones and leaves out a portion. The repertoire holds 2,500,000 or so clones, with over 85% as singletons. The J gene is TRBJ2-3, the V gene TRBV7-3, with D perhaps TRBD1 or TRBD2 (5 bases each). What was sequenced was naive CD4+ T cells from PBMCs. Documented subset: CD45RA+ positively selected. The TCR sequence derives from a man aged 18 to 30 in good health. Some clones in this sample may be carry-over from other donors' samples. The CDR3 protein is CASSGRDDTQYF. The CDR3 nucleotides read TGTGCCAGCAGTGGTCGGGACGACACGCAGTATTTT.